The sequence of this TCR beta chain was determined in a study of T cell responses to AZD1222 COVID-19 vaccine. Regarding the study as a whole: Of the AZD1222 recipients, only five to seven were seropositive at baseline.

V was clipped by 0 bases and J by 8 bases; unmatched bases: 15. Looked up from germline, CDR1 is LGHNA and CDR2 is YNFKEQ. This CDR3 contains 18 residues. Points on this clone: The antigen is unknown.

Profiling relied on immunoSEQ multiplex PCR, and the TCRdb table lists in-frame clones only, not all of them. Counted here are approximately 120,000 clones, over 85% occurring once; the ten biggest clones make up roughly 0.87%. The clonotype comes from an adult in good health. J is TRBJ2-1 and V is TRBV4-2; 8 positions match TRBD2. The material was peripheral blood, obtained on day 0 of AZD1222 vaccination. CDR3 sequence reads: CASSQDMMAGGADHEQFF. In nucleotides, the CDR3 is TGTGCCAGCAGCCAAGATATGATGGCCGGGGGGGCCGATCATGAGCAGTTCTTC.